This T cell receptor (beta chain) derives from a study of blood T cell repertoires in COVID-19. The overall study: Italy, Spain and the United States were the sources of the convalescent and acute COVID-19 samples. In each case, the material was cDNA or gDNA derived from T cells, B-cell-depleted T cells, or PBMCs.

TCRdb's table, derived via immunoSEQ multiplex PCR, lists solely in-frame clones and lacks some. Counted here are tens of thousands of clones, 88% occurring once; the ten biggest clones make up around 7.9%. The length of the CDR3 is 15 residues. This clone showed up just a few times. J is TRBJ1-6 and V is TRBV21-1. TRBV21-1 is designated a pseudogene. Material for sequencing was peripheral blood. The clonotype was recovered from a man between 70 and 80 years old with acute or convalescent COVID-19. The CDR3 is CASRLTSSDNSPLHF. CDR3 sequence (DNA): TGTGCCAGCAGGCTGACTTCCTCCGATAATTCACCCCTCCACTTT.